The entry below gives a single TCR beta chain sequence along with its context. This entry is derived from a study of cytomegalovirus exposure and HLA in healthy donors. CDR3 size: 12 residues. CDR1 is WNHNN and CDR2 is SYGVQD in the germline V gene (reference sequence). Trimming removed 5 bases from V and 4 bases from J; junction bases left unmatched: 0. TCRdb's copy holds only in-frame clones and misses some; the assay was immunoSEQ multiplex PCR. The sample contains 150,000 to 200,000 clones, less than 85% of which appear only once. The source of this sequence is a man younger than 35 in good health and CMV-seropositive. The chain recombines TRBV10-1 with TRBJ1-1; 8 positions match TRBD1. Sequenced: PBMCs. CDR3 in DNA: TGCGCCAGCAGTACAGGGGGCACTGAAGCTTTCTTT. Translated: CASSTGGTEAFF.